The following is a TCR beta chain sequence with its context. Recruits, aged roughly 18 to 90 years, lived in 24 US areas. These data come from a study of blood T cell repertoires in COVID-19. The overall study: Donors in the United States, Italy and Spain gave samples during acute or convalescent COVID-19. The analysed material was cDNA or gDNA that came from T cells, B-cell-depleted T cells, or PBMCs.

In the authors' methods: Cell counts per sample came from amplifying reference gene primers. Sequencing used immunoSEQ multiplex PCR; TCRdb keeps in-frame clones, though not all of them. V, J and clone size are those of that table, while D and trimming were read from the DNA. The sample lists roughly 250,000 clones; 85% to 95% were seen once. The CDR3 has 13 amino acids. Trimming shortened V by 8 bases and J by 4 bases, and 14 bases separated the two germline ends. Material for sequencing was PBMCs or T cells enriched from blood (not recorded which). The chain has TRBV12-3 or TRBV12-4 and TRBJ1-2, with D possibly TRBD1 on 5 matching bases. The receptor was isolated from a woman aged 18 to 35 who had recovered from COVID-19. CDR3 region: CASQQQVSYGYTF. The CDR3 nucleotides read TGTGCCAGCCAACAACAGGTTTCCTATGGCTACACCTTC.